This TCR beta chain comes out of a study of blood T cell repertoires in COVID-19. At the level of the study: COVID-19 samples, acute and convalescent, were from the United States, Italy and Spain. In each case, the material was cDNA or gDNA derived from T cells, B-cell-depleted T cells, or PBMCs.

Germline CDR1 reads SGHVS; CDR2 reads FNYEAQ. This CDR3 comprises 15 residues. Germline trimming cut 10 bases from V and 6 bases from J; bases unmatched to any gene: 13. Study processing details: Amplification of reference gene primers was used by the study to estimate nucleated cell counts. Clones were sequenced by immunoSEQ multiplex PCR, and TCRdb holds only the in-frame ones, with some missing. D and trimming were read from the DNA, whereas the V and J calls and clone size are those reported in that table. The sample holds approximately 170,000 clones; roughly nine tenths are singletons and the top ten take approximately 1.1%.

Sequenced input: peripheral blood. This chain uses TRBV7-6 with TRBJ2-1, with 9 bases lining up with TRBD1. The TCR originated in a man between 25 and 39 years old with acute or convalescent COVID-19. DNA for the CDR3: TGTGCCACAACTGGGGGACAGGGTTTTATCAATGAGCAGTTCTTC. Its translation: CATTGGQGFINEQFF.